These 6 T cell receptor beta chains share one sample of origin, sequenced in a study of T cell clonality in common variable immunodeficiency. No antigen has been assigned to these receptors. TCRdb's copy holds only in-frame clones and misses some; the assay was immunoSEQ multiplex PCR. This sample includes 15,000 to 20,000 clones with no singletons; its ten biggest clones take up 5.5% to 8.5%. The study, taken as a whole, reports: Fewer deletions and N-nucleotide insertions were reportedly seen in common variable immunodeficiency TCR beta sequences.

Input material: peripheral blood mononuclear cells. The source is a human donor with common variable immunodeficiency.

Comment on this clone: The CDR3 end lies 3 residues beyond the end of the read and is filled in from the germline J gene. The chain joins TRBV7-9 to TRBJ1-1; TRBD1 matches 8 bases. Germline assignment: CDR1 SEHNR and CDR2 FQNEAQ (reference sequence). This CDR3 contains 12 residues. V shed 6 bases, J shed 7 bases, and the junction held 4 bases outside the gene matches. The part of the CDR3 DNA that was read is TGTGCCAGCAGACGACAGGGGATTGAA. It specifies CASRRQGIE. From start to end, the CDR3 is CASRRQGIEAFF.

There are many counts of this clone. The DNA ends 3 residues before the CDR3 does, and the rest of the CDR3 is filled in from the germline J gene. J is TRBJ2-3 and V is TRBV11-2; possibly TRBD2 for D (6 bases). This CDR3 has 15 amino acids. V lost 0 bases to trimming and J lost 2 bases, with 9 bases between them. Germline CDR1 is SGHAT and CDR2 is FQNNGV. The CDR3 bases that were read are TGTGCCAGCAGCTTAGATAGCGGATACACAGATACG. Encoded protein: CASSLDSGYTDT. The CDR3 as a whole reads CASSLDSGYTDTQYF.

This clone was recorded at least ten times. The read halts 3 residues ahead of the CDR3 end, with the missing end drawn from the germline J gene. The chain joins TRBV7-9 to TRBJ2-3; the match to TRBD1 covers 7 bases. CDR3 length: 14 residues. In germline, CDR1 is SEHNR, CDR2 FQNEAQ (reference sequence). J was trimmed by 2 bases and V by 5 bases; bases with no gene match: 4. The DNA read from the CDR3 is TGTGCCAGCAGCCGGGACAGCTACACAGATACG. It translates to CASSRDSYTDT. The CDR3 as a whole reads CASSRDSYTDTQYF.

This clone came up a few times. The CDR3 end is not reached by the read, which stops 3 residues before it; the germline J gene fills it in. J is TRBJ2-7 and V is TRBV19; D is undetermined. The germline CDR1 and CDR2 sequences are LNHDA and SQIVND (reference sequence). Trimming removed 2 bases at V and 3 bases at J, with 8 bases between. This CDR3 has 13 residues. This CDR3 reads CASSIKGFYEQYF. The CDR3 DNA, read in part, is TGTGCCAGTAGTATAAAAGGCTTCTACGAG. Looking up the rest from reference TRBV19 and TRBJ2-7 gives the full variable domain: DGGITQSPKYLFRKEGQNVTLSCEQNLNHDAMYWYRQDPGQGLRLIYYSQIVNDFQKGDIAEGYSVSREKKESFPLTVTSAQKNPTAFYLCASSIKGFYEQYFGPGTRLTVT.

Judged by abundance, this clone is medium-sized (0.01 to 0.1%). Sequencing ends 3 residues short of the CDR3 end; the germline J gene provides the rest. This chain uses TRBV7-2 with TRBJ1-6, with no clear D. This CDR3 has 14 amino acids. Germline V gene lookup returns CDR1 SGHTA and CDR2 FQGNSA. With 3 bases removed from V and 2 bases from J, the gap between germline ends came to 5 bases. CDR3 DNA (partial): TGTGCCAGCAGCTTTACAACCTATAATTCACCC. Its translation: CASSFTTYNSP. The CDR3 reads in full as CASSFTTYNSPLHF.

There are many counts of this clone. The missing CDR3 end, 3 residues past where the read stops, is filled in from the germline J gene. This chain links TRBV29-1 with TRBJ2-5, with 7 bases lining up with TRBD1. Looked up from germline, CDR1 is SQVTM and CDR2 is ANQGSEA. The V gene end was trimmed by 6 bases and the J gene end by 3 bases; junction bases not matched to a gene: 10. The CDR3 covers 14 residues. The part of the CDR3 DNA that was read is TGCAGCGTCGAGATCCGACAGGGTAAAGAGACC. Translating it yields CSVEIRQGKET. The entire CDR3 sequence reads CSVEIRQGKETQYF.